This TCR beta chain was recorded in a study of Ad26.COV2.S vaccination and SARS-CoV-2 variants. Study-level findings and limits: Comparability of non-spike TCR breadth was observed across vaccine and placebo recipients. Responses of spike-specific T cells (both CD8+ and CD4+) reportedly showed substantial breadth after vaccination. Spike-specific TCR breadth ran higher among vaccine recipients than placebo recipients.

CDR1 is SGHRS, CDR2 YFSETQ, per germline. Trimming left V 0 bases short and J 3 bases short, with 8 bases between. The CDR3 is 14 residues long. Remarks on this clone: Its target is not known.

The data were produced by immunoSEQ multiplex PCR, yet TCRdb's version contains in-frame clones alone and is incomplete. The sample yields about 350,000 clones, roughly 81% seen once. Treatment in this sample: around 19 received Ad26.COV2.S at low or high dose, single or two shots; several received placebo; per-sample allocation not given. Repertoires come from day 63 after the first vaccine or placebo injection. Recruitment in Boston yielded a donor of adult age, 18-55 years. The sample was peripheral blood, taken in a trial of Ad26.COV2.S vaccine versus placebo. The chain uses TRBV5-1 and TRBJ2-3, with D uncertain. The receptor comes from a person aged 18 to 65 who received the Ad26.COV2.S COVID-19 vaccine or a placebo. CDR3 coding DNA: TGCGCCAGCAGCTTGGCGTCTAGGACAGATACGCAGTATTTT. Translating it yields CASSLASRTDTQYF.